This TCR beta chain was captured by sequencing in a study of shared clonotypes between healthy human individuals. Study outcomes and limitations: Naive subsets tended to show greater estimated richness than memory subsets. How much donors shared clonotypes was expected to be affected by sequencing depth.

About this clone: Its antigen is undetermined.

Trimming cost V 5 bases and J 5 bases, with 13 bases left between them. The CDR3 covers 14 residues. The germline V gene encodes CDR1 KGHSH and CDR2 LQKENI. Genomic DNA per cell subset filled all wells of several immunoSEQ plates. Clones were read by immunoSEQ multiplex PCR, and TCRdb kept only the in-frame ones, dropping some. The sample has about 340,000 clones, roughly 70% seen once. The sample was memory CD4+ T cells sorted from blood. Subset noted: CD45RA-negative fraction. The source of this sequence is a man aged 25 to 45 in good health. This chain connects TRBV18 to TRBJ1-5; D may be TRBD1 (6 bases). This chain's CDR3 is CASSTGRGDQPQHF. For the CDR3, the DNA is TGTGCCAGCTCAACCGGGAGGGGGGATCAGCCCCAGCATTTT.